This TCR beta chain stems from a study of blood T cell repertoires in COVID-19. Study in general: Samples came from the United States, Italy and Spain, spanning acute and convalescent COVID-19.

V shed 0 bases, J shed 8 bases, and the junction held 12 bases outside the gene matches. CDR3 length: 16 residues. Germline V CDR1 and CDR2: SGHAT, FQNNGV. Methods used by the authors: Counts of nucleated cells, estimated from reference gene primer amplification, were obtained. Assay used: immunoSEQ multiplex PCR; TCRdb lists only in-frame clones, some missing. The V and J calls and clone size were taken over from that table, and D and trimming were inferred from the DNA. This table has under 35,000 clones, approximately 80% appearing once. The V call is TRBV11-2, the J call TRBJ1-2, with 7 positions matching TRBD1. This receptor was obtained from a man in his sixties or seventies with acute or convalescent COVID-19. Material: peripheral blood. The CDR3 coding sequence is TGTGCCAGCAGCTTAGAGATGGTTGAGGGGGCGCAGGGCTACACCTTC. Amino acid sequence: CASSLEMVEGAQGYTF.